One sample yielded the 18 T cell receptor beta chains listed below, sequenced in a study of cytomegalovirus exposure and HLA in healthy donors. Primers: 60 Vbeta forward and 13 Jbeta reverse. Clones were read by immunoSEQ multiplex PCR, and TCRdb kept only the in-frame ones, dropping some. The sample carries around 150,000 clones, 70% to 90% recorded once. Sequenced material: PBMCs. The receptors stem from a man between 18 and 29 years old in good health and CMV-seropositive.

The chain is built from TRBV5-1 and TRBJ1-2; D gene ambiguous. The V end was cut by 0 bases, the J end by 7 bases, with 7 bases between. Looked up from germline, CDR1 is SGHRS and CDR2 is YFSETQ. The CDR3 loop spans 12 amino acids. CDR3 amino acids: CASSLDFGGYTF. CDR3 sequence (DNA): TGCGCCAGCAGCTTGGATTTCGGTGGCTACACCTTC.

The CDR3 nucleotides read TGCAGCGTTCCTAGCGCGAACACCGGGGAGCTGTTTTTT. It is translated as CSVPSANTGELFF. The genes are TRBV29-1 and TRBJ2-2; a weak D match, TRBD2 (6 bases). This CDR3 spans 13 amino acids. Per germline, CDR1 SQVTM and CDR2 ANQGSEA. The V end was cut by 5 bases, the J end by 0 bases, with 7 bases between.

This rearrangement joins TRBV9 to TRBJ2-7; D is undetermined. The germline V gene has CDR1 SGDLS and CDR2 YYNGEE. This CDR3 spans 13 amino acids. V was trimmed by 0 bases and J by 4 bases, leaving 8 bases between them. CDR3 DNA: TGTGCCAGCAGCGTAGGGCCGTTATACGAGCAGTACTTC. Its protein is CASSVGPLYEQYF.

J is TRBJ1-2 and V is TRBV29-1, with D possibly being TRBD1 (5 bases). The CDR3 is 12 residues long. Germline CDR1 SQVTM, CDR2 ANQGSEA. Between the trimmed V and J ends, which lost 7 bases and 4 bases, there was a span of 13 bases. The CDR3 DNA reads TGCAGCGCCGAGACAGTTAGCTATGGCTACACCTTC. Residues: CSAETVSYGYTF.

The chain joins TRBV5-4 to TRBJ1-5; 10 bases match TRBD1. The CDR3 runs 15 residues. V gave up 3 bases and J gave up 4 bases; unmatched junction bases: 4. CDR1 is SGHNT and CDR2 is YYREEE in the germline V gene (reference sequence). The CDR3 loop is CASSSGTGANQPQHF. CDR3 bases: TGTGCCAGCAGCTCCGGGACAGGGGCGAATCAGCCCCAGCATTTT.

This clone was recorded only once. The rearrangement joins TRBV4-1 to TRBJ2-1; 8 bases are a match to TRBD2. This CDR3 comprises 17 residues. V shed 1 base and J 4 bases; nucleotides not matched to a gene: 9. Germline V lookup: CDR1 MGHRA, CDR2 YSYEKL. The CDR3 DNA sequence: TGCGCCAGCAGCCAAGGCACTAGCGGAGGGGGGTACAATGAGCAGTTCTTC. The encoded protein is CASSQGTSGGGYNEQFF.

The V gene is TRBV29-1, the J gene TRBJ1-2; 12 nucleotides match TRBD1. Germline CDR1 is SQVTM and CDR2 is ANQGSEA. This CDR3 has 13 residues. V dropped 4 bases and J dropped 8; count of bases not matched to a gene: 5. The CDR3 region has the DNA TGCAGCGTTGGGGGACAGGGGGCGTCAGGCTACACCTTC. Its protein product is CSVGGQGASGYTF.

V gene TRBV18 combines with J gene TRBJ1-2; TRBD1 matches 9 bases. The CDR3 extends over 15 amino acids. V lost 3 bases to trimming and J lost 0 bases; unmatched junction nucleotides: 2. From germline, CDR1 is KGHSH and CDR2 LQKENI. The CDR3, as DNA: TGTGCCAGCTCACCGGGGGACAGGGCTAACTATGGCTACACCTTC. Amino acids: CASSPGDRANYGYTF.

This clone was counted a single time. Here the CDR3 reads CASSAYGTGPEKLFF. CDR3 DNA sequence: TGTGCCAGCAGTGCCTACGGGACAGGGCCTGAAAAACTGTTTTTT. The chain carries TRBV6-1 and TRBJ1-4, with 9 bases identical to TRBD1. V lost 4 bases and J lost 7; bases outside the gene matches: 7. Germline CDR1 and CDR2: MNHNS and SASEGT. The CDR3 runs 15 residues.

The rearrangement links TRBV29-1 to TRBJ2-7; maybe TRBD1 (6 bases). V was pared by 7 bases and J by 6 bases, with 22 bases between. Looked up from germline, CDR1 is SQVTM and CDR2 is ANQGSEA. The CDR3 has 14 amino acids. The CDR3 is CSDLHRELESEQYF. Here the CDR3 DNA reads TGCAGCGATCTCCACAGGGAGTTGGAATCCGAGCAGTACTTC.

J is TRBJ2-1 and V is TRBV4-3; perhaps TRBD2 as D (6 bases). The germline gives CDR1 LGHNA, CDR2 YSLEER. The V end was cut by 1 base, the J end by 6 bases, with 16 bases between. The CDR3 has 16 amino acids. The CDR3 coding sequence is TGCGCCAGCAGCCAAGGCGCACTAGCTAGGGGCAATGAGCAGTTCTTC. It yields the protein CASSQGALARGNEQFF.

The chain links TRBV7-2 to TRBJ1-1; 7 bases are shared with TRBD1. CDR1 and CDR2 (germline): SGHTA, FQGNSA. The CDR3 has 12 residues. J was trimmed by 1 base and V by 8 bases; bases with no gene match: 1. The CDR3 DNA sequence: TGTGCCAGCGGGACAGCGAACACTGAAGCTTTCTTT. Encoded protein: CASGTANTEAFF.

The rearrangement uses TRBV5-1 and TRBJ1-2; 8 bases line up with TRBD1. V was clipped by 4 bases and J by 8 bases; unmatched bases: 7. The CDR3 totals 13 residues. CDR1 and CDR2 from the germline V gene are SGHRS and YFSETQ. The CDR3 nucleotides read TGCGCCAGCAGCGCGACAGGGGTAGAAGGCTACACCTTC. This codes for CASSATGVEGYTF.

CDR3 loop: CASSPNSGDRFYF. The CDR3 nucleotides read TGTGCCAGCTCACCAAACTCCGGGGACAGGTTCTACTTC. The chain couples TRBV18 to TRBJ2-5; 8 bases are a match to TRBD1. J gave up 14 bases and V 2 bases, and 10 bases lay outside the gene matches. The CDR3 has 13 amino acids. The germline gives CDR1 KGHSH, CDR2 LQKENI.

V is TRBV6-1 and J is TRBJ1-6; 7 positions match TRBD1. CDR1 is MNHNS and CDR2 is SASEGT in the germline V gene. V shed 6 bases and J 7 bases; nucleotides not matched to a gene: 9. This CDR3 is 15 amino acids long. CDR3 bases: TGTGCCAGCAGCTCCAACAGGGGCCGGAATTCACCCCTCCACTTT. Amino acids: CASSSNRGRNSPLHF.

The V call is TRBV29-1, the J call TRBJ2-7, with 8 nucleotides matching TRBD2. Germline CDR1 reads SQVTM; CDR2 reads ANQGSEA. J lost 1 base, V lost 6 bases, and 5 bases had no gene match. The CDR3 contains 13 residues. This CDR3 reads CSVGTRKSYEQYF. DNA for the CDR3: TGCAGCGTCGGGACTAGAAAATCCTACGAGCAGTACTTC.

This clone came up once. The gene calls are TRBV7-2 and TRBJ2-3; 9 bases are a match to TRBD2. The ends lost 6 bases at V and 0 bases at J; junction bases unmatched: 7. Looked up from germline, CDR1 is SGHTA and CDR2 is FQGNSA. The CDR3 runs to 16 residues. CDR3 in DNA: TGTGCCAGCAGATTGCGGGGGGGGGCTAGCACAGATACGCAGTATTTT. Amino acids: CASRLRGGASTDTQYF.

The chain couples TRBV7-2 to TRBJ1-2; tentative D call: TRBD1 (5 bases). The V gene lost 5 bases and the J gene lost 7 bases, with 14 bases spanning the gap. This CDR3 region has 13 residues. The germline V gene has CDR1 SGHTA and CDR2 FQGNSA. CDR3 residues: CASSQGPSRGYTF. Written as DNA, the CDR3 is TGTGCCAGCAGCCAGGGCCCCTCGCGTGGCTACACCTTC.